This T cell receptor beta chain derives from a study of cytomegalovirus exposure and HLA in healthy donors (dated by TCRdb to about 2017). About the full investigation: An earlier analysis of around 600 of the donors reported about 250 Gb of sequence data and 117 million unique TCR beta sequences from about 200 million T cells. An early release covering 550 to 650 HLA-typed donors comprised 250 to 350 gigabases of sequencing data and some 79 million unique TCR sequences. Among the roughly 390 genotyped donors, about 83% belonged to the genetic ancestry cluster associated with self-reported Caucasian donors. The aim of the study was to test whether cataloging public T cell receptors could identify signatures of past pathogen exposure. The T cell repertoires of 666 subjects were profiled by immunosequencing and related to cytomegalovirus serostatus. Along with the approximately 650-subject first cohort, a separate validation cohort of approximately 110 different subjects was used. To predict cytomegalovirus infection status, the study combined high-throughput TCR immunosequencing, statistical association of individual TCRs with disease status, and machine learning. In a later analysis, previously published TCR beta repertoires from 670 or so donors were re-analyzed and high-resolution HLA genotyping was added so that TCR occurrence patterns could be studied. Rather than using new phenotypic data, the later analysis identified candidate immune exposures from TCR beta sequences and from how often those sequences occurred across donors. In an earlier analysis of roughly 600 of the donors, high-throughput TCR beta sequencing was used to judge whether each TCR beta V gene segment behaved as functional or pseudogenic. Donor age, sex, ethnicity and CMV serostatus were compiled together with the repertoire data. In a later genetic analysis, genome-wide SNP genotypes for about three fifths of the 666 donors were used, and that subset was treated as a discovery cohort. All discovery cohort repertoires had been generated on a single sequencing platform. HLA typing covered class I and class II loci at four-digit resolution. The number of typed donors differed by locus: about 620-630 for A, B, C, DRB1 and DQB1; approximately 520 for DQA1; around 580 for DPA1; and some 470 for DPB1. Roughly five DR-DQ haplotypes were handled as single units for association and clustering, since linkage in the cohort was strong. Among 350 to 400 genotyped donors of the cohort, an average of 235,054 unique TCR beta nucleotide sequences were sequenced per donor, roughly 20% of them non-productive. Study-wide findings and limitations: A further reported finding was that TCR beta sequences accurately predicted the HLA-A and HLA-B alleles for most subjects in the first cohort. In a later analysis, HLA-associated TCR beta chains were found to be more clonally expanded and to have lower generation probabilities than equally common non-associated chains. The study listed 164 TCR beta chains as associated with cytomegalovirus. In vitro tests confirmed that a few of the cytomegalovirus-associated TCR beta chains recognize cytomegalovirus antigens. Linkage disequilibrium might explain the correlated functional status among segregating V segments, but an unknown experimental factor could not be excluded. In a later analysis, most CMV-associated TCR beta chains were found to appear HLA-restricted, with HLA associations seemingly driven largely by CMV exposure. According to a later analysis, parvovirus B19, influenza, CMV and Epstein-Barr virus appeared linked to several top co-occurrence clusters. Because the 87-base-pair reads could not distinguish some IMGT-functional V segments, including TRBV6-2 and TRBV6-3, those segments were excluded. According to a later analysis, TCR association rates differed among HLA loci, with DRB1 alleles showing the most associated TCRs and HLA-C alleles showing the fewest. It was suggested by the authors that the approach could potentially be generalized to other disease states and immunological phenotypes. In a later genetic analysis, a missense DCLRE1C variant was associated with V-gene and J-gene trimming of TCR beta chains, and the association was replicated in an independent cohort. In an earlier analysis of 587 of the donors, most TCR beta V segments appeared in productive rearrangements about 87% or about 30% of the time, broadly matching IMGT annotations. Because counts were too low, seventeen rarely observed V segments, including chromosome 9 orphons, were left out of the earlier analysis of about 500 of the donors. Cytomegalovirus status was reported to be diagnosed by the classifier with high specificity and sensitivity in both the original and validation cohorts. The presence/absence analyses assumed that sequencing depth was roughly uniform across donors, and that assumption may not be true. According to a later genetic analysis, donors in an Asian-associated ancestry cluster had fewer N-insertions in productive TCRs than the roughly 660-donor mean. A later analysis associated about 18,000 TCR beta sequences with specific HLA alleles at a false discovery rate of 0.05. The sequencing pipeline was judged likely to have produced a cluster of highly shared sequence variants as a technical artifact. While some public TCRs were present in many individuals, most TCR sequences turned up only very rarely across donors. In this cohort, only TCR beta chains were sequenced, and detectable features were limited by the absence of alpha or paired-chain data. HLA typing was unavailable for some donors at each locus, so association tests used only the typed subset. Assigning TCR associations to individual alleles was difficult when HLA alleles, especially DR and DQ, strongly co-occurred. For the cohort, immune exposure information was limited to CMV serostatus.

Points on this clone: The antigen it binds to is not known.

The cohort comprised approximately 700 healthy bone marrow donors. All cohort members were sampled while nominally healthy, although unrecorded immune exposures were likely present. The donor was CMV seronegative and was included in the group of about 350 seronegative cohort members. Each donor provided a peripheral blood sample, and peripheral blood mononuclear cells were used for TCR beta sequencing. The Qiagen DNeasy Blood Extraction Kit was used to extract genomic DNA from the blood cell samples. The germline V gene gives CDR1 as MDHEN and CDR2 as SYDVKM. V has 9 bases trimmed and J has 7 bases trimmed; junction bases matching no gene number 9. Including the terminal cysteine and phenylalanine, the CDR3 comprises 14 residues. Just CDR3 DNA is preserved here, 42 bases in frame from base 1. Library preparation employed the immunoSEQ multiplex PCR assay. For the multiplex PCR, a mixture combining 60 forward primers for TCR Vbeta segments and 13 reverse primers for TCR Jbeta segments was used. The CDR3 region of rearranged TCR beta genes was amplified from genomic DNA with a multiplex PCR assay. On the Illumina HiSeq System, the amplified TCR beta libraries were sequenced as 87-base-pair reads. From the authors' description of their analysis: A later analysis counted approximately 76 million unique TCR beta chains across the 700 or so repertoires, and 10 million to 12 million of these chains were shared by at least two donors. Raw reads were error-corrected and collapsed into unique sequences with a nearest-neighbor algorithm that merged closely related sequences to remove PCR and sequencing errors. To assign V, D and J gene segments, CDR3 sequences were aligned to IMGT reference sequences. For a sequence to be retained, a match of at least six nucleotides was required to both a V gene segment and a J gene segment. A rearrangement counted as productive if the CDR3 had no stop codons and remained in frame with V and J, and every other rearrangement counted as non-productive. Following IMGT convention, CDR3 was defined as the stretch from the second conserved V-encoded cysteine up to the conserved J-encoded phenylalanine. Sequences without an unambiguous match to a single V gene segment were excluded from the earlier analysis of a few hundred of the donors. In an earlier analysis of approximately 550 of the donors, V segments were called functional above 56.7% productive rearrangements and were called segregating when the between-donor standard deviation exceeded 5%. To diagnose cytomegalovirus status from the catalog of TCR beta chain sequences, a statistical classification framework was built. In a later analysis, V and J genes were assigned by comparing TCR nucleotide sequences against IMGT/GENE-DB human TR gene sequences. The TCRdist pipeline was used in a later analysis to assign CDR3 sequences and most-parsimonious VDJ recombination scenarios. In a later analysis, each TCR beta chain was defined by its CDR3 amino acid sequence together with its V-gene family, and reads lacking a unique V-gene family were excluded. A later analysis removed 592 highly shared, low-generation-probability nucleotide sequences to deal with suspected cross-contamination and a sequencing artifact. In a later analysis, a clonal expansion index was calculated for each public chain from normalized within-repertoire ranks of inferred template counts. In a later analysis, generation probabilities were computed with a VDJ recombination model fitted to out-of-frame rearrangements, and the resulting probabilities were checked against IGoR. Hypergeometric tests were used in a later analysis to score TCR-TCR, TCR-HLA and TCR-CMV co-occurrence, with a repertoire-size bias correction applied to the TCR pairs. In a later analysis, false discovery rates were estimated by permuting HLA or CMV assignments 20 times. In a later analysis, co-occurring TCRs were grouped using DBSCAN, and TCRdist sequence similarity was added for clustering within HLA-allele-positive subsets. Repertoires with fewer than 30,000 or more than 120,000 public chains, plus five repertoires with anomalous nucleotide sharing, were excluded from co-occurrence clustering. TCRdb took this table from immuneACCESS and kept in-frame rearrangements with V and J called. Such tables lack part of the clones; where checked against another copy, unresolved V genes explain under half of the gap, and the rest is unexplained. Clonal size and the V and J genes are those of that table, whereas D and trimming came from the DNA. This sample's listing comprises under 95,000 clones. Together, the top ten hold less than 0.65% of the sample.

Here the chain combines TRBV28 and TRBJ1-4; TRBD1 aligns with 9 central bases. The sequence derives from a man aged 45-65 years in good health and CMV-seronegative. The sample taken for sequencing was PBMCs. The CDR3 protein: CASSIQGAREKLFF. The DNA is TGTGCCAGTAGCATACAGGGGGCGCGTGAAAAACTGTTTTTT.